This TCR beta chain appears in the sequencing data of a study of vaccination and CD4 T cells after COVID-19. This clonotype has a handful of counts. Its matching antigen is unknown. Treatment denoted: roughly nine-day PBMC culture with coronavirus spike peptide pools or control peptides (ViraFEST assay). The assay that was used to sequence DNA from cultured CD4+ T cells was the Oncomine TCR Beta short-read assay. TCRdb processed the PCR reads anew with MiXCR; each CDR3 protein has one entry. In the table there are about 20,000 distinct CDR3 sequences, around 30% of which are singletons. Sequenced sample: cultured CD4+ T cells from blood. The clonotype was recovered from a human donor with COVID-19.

In DNA form, the CDR3 reads TGTGCCAGCAGTGAGGCCAGGACATCTGGAAACACCATATATTTT. It specifies CASSEARTSGNTIYF. The chain joins TRBV6-1 to TRBJ1-3; perhaps TRBD1 as D (5 bases). Germline CDR1 MNHNS, CDR2 SASEGT. The CDR3 totals 15 residues. Trimming left V 3 bases short and J 1 base short, with 10 bases between.